Below are 12 T cell receptor beta chains sequenced from a single sample in a study of CXCR3-negative and CXCR3-positive naive CD8 T cells (dated by TCRdb to about 2019). The instrument was a NextSeq 550. The Human TCR Profiling Kit (MiLaboratory) was used to prepare UMI-labeled 5' RACE TRB cDNA libraries. Following reprocessing of the reads by TCRdb, the data hold one row per CDR3 protein sequence and no DNA is available. The table for this sample lists approximately 70,000 distinct CDR3 sequences. Approximately 1.5% of the sample goes to the ten largest clones. The specimen sequenced was naive CXCR3- CD8+ T cells from blood. According to the study, the label for this sample's cell subset or site signals: CD45RO-CCR7+CD27+CD95- naive CD8+ T cells lacking CXCR3 (TNR3-). The receptors stem from a human donor in good health. Some clones in this sample may be carry-over from other donors' samples.

The V and J genes are TRBV7-9 and TRBJ2-2; the D call from TCRdb, TRBD1, cannot be confirmed without DNA. The germline V gene has CDR1 SEHNR and CDR2 FQNEAQ (reference sequence). There are 13 residues in the CDR3. CDR3 amino acids: CASQGANTGELFF.

This CDR3 is CSGRDRAAGTQYF. The genes are TRBV29-1 and TRBJ2-3; absent DNA, TCRdb's TRBD1 call cannot be checked. The CDR3 extends over 13 amino acids. Germline V CDR1 and CDR2: SQVTM, ANQGSEA.

This chain links TRBV28 with TRBJ2-7; the D gene TCRdb calls, TRBD2, cannot be checked with no DNA. Germline values: CDR1 MDHEN, CDR2 SYDVKM. The CDR3 is 14 amino acids. The CDR3 sequence: CASRKTSGYYEQYF.

The chain combines TRBV19 with TRBJ2-3; the D call of TRBD1 rests on TCRdb alone, since no DNA is present to check it. Germline CDR1 LNHDA, CDR2 SQIVND (reference sequence). The CDR3 runs to 17 residues. The CDR3 sequence: CASSTATGAISTDTQYF.

The rearrangement joins TRBV20-1 to TRBJ2-7; without DNA, the TCRdb call of TRBD2 cannot be checked. The CDR3 loop spans 15 amino acids. Germline V lookup: CDR1 DFQATT, CDR2 SNEGSKA (reference sequence). The CDR3 region is CSARDAGTASYEQYF.

J is TRBJ2-5 and V is TRBV20-1; as DNA is missing, the TRBD2 call by TCRdb cannot be tested. This CDR3 has 14 amino acids. CDR1 and CDR2 (germline): DFQATT, SNEGSKA (reference sequence). This chain's CDR3 is CSAREVVGEETQYF.

The rearrangement joins TRBV29-1 to TRBJ1-2. The CDR3 runs to 13 residues. CDR1 is SQVTM and CDR2 is ANQGSEA in the germline V gene. The chain's CDR3 is CSVENTVNYGYTF.

The chain joins TRBV5-6 to TRBJ2-1. CDR3 length: 14 residues. Germline-derived CDR1 and CDR2 are SGHDT and YYEEEE. The CDR3 is CASSLDKLANEQFF.

This chain links TRBV29-1 with TRBJ2-1; the D call of TRBD2 rests on TCRdb alone, since no DNA is present to check it. Germline CDR1 reads SQVTM; CDR2 reads ANQGSEA. CDR3 length: 19 residues. Here the CDR3 reads CSVDGPSGGLSSSYNEQFF.

The chain carries TRBV6-2 or TRBV6-3 and TRBJ2-1; lacking DNA, the TRBD2 call made by TCRdb goes unchecked. The CDR3 runs to 17 residues. Germline V gene data show CDR1 as MNHEY and CDR2 as SVGEGT. CDR3: CASRGWVAGTSYNEQFF.

The chain uses TRBV12-3 or TRBV12-4 and TRBJ2-1; TCRdb's D gene call, TRBD2, goes unchecked for lack of DNA. The CDR3 runs to 13 residues. CDR3 region: CASSPEKGLAIWF.

The V gene is TRBV2, the J gene TRBJ2-7; the TCRdb D gene call, TRBD2, has no DNA to confirm it. CDR1 and CDR2 from the germline V gene are SNHLY and FYNNEI. The CDR3 is 12 residues long. This CDR3 reads CASGGVSYEQYF.